The source of this TCR beta chain is a study of blood T cell repertoires in COVID-19. Study as a whole: Italy, Spain and the United States were the sources of the convalescent and acute COVID-19 samples. PBMCs, B-cell-depleted T cells, or T cells provided the cDNA or gDNA that made up the material.

Assay used: immunoSEQ multiplex PCR; TCRdb lists only in-frame clones, some missing. The data show about 220,000 clones, around 85% seen once. The germline gives CDR1 LNHDA, CDR2 SQIVND (reference sequence). There are 14 residues in the CDR3. The junction had 9 bases not matched to a gene; V was cut back by 6 bases and J by 5 bases. The rearrangement links TRBV19 to TRBJ1-1, with 7 bases identical to TRBD1. The clonotype was recovered from a woman in her sixties or seventies with COVID-19, enrolled during active disease. Sequencing was done on a sample of peripheral blood. The CDR3 loop is CASSHGQAGTEAFF. The CDR3, as DNA: TGTGCCAGTAGCCATGGACAGGCTGGAACTGAAGCTTTCTTT.